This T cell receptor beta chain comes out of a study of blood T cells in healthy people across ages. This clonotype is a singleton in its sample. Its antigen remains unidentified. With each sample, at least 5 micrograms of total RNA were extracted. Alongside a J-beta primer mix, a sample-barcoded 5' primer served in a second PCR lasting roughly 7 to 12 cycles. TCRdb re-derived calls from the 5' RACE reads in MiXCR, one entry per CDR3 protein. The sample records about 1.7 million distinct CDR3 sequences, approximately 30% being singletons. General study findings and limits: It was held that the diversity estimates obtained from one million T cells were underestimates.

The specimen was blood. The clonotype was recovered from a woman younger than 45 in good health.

CDR3 region: CASSSRKTGTVGDQPQHF. The CDR3, as DNA: TGTGCCAGCAGTTCCCGGAAAACAGGGACCGTGGGTGATCAGCCCCAGCATTTT. The V gene is TRBV28, the J gene TRBJ1-5; TRBD1 might be the D (6 bases). CDR3 size: 18 residues. V lost 4 bases, J lost 5 bases, and 24 bases lay in between. Germline V gives CDR1 MDHEN, CDR2 SYDVKM.